This T cell receptor (beta chain) is drawn from a study of blood T cells in healthy people across ages. Germline CDR1 reads LNHNV; CDR2 reads YYDKDF (reference sequence). The CDR3 runs to 17 residues. The second PCR ran about 6 to 12 cycles with a sample-barcoded 5' primer and J-beta primers. TCRdb reprocessed the 5' RACE reads via MiXCR and lists one record per CDR3 protein. The sample records about 570,000 distinct CDR3 sequences, about 26% being singletons. Each donor's blood draw was approximately 10 milliliters of peripheral blood. These data were also filed under a second study, of T cells of mothers and their children. In that study: About 6 children, together with their three healthy Caucasian mothers, made up the donors. Related pairs of mothers and children showed slightly higher, non-significant overlap versus unrelated pairs.

This TCR came from a boy under 10 years old in good health. The V and J genes are TRBV15 and TRBJ2-5; the D gene is possibly TRBD1 (5 bases). The end of the DNA is better explained by TRBJ2-7, so the J call may be wrong. Input material: blood. The CDR3 loop reads CATSRDNGQGSDYEQYF. In nucleotides, the CDR3 is TGTGCCACCAGCAGAGATAACGGGCAGGGAAGTGATTACGAGCAGTACTTC.